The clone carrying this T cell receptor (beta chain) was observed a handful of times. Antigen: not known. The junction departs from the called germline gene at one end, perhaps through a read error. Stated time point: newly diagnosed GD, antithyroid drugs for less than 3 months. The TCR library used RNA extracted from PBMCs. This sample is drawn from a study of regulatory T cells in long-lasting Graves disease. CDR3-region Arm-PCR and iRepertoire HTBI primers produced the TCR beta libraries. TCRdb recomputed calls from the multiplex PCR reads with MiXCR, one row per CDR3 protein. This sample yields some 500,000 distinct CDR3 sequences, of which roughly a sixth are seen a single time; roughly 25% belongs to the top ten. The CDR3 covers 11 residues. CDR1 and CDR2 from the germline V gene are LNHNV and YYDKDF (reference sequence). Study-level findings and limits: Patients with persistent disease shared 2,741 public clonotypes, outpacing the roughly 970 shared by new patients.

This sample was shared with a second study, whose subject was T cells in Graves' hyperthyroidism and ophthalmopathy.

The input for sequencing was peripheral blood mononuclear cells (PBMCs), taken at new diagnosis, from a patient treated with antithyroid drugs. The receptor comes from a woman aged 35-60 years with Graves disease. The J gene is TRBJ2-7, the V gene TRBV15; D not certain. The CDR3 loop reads CATSRESEQYF. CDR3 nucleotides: TGTGCCACCAGCCGAGAATCCGAGCAGTACTTC.